These 4 T cell receptor beta chains originate from one sample sequenced in a study of beta chain features in type 1 diabetes. General study points: Shorter TCRB CDR3s, moderately but significantly so, were found in Type 1 diabetes patients in all four CD4+ subsets.

Expressed TCRB transcripts were sequenced after all isolated RNA was converted to cDNA. TCRdb's table, derived via immunoSEQ multiplex PCR, lists solely in-frame clones and lacks some. The profile shows hundreds of thousands of clones, more than 12% of them singletons. Their antigens are not known. Sequenced material: naive CD4+ T cells from blood. These receptors were taken from a man between 18 and 29 years old with type 1 diabetes.

CDR3 nucleotide sequence: TGTGCCTGGAGACCCGCACCGGCAGGCTACACCTTC. It yields the protein CAWRPAPAGYTF. This chain joins TRBV30 and TRBJ1-2; no clear D gene. The V gene lost 3 bases and the J gene lost 8 bases, with 13 bases spanning the gap. CDR1 and CDR2 (germline): GTSNPN, SVGIG (reference sequence). The CDR3 totals 12 residues.

This clone was detected only a few times. V and J are TRBV7-3 and TRBJ2-3; 9 bases map to TRBD2. The V segment lost 0 bases and the J segment 3 bases; nucleotides outside the gene matches: 4. The germline CDR1 and CDR2 sequences are SGHTA and FQGTGA. This CDR3 is built from 16 residues. For the CDR3, the DNA is TGTGCCAGCAGCTTAACGGTTAGCGGGGGTACAGATACGCAGTATTTT. Protein sequence: CASSLTVSGGTDTQYF.

This sequence joins TRBV9 and TRBJ2-7; TRBD2 is a possible D gene (6 bases). The V and J ends lost 2 bases and 1 base respectively, with 10 bases between them. The CDR3 extends over 14 amino acids. The germline V gene has CDR1 SGDLS and CDR2 YYNGEE. In nucleotides, the CDR3 is TGTGCCAGCAGCGTTAGCGGAGGATCCTACGAGCAGTACTTC. It translates to CASSVSGGSYEQYF.

This clone was seen more than once but under ten times. The chain carries TRBV7-2 and TRBJ1-2, with a weak D call TRBD1 (5 bases). Germline V gene data show CDR1 as SGHTA and CDR2 as FQGNSA. CDR3 length: 15 residues. Trimming cost V 5 bases and J 4 bases, with 17 bases left between them. CDR3 sequence (DNA): TGTGCCAGCAGCACCCACAGGATTCCACCCTATGGCTACACCTTC. Its translation is CASSTHRIPPYGYTF.